Shown below are 5 T cell receptor beta chains from a single sample sequenced in a study of PD-1 blockade in classical Hodgkin lymphoma. Data came from immunoSEQ multiplex PCR; TCRdb stores just in-frame clones and leaves some out. Here the sample spans under 70,000 clones, approximately 90% being singletons. Autologous stem cell transplantation was followed by relapse in every patient, and brentuximab vedotin exposure varied. Sequences were derived from peripheral blood mononuclear cells (PBMCs), sampled at baseline. Receptor source: a human donor with classical Hodgkin lymphoma.

This chain uses TRBV7-2 with TRBJ2-1; tentatively, D is TRBD2 (5 bases). The germline V gene has CDR1 SGHTA and CDR2 FQGNSA. CDR3 length: 16 residues. V was pared by 1 base and J by 5 bases, with 15 bases between. CDR3: CASSLGVPPGDNEQFF. The DNA for the CDR3 is TGTGCCAGCAGCTTAGGGGTGCCACCCGGGGACAATGAGCAGTTCTTC. The full variable domain, completed using reference TRBV7-2 and TRBJ2-1, is GAGVSQSPSNKVTEKGKDVELRCDPISGHTALYWYRQSLGQGLEFLIYFQGNSAPDKSGLPSDRFSAERTGGSVSTLTIQRTQQEDSAVYLCASSLGVPPGDNEQFFGPGTRLTVL.

The chain links TRBV30 to TRBJ1-2, with 10 bases lining up with TRBD1. The CDR3 contains 14 residues. Per germline, CDR1 GTSNPN and CDR2 SVGIG (reference sequence). The junction had 7 bases not matched to a gene; V was cut back by 1 base and J by 8 bases. This CDR3 is CAWSGGQGVRGYTF. In DNA, the CDR3 is TGTGCCTGGAGTGGCGGACAGGGGGTTAGAGGCTACACCTTC.

This chain connects TRBV19 to TRBJ2-7; D not resolved. The CDR3 spans 14 residues. V lost 2 bases to trimming and J lost 0 bases, with 8 bases between them. CDR1 is LNHDA and CDR2 is SQIVND in the germline V gene (reference sequence). The CDR3 region is CASSISTDSYEQYF. CDR3 nucleotides: TGTGCCAGTAGTATATCCACGGACTCCTACGAGCAGTACTTC.

The rearrangement joins TRBV7-8 to TRBJ2-7; the D is unclear. The CDR3 length is 13 residues. The germline gives CDR1 SGHVS, CDR2 FQNEAQ. Trimming took off 5 bases at V and 2 bases at J, with 10 bases between the two ends. DNA of the CDR3: TGTGCCAGCAGCCCAAGTCCAGCCTACGAGCAGTACTTC. Protein product: CASSPSPAYEQYF. Looking up the rest from reference TRBV7-8 and TRBJ2-7 gives the full variable domain: GAGVSQSPRYKVAKRGQDVALRCDPISGHVSLFWYQQALGQGPEFLTYFQNEAQLDKSGLPSDRFFAERPEGSVSTLKIQRTQQEDSAVYLCASSPSPAYEQYFGPGTRLTVT.

The rearrangement uses TRBV2 and TRBJ1-2, with D possibly matching TRBD1 (6 bases). The length of the CDR3 is 11 residues. Germline values: CDR1 SNHLY, CDR2 FYNNEI. V was pared by 7 bases and J by 8 bases, with 11 bases between. The CDR3 nucleotides read TGTGCCAGCATAGGGGGTGAGGGCTACACCTTC. It is translated as CASIGGEGYTF.